This is a list of T cell receptor beta chains from one sample in a study of cytomegalovirus exposure and HLA in healthy donors. TCRdb keeps only in-frame clones here, not all; method: immunoSEQ multiplex PCR. Among 35,000 to 55,000 clones listed, 51% were seen once. The sample comprised PBMCs. The receptor set was obtained from a man in his sixties in good health and CMV-seronegative. CDR3s include the opening cysteine and the closing phenylalanine or tryptophan. Each record gives: CDR3 protein, J gene, V gene.

CDR3: CASSSTGRFDEQFF
J: TRBJ2-1
V: TRBV5-6

CDR3: CASTPWGRGDTEAFF
J: TRBJ1-1
V: TRBV5-1

CDR3: CASSLLAGGGTGELFF
J: TRBJ2-2
V: TRBV5-1

CDR3: CSVRSRGANEKLFF
J: TRBJ1-4
V: TRBV29-1

CDR3: CAWRGWGRNEKLFF
J: TRBJ1-4
V: TRBV30

CDR3: CASSSLLADSSYNEQFF
J: TRBJ2-1
V: TRBV5-4

CDR3: CSARGKREQFF
J: TRBJ2-1
V: TRBV20-1

CDR3: CASMKDRPAYEQYF
J: TRBJ2-7
V: TRBV2

CDR3: CASSQVRGTEAFF
J: TRBJ1-1
V: TRBV14

CDR3: CASSPSPGRTTDTQYF
J: TRBJ2-3
V: TRBV7-2

CDR3: CASSLGAQGGSYGYTF
J: TRBJ1-2
V: TRBV7-6

CDR3: CASSKEVKGAGYEQYF
J: TRBJ2-7
V: TRBV21-1

CDR3: CASSSTSGRAWNNEQFF
J: TRBJ2-1
V: TRBV7-2

CDR3: CASSLRQGNEQFF
J: TRBJ2-1
V: TRBV7-9

CDR3: CASSLTSGRVGTGELFF
J: TRBJ2-2
V: TRBV7-6

CDR3: CASSLAGGPVEQYF
J: TRBJ2-7
V: TRBV27

CDR3: CSVGQPGLASYEQYF
J: TRBJ2-7
V: TRBV29-1

CDR3: CASSKDRGDGYTF
J: TRBJ1-2
V: TRBV28

CDR3: CASSRDSYGYTF
J: TRBJ1-2
V: TRBV11-2

CDR3: CASRLAGASSYEQYF
J: TRBJ2-7
V: TRBV10-2

CDR3: CASTIRENYGYTF
J: TRBJ1-2
V: TRBV6-1

CDR3: CASGLAQGNTGELFF
J: TRBJ2-2
V: TRBV12-5

CDR3: CASSLTPGATEAFF
J: TRBJ1-1
V: TRBV25-1

CDR3: CASKGGEGQQYF
J: TRBJ2-7
V: TRBV5-1

CDR3: CATTIDRTQPQHF
J: TRBJ1-5
V: TRBV10-3

CDR3: CASSYRGQGTYEQYF
J: TRBJ2-7
V: TRBV6-5

CDR3: CSVELTGANTEAFF
J: TRBJ1-1
V: TRBV29-1

CDR3: CASSIGGLSGNTIYF
J: TRBJ1-3
V: TRBV19

CDR3: CASSPANRGSYEQYF
J: .
V: TRBV25-1

CDR3: CASSPEVNTIYF
J: TRBJ1-3
V: TRBV27

CDR3: CAILRDSGNTIYF
J: TRBJ1-3
V: TRBV10-3

CDR3: CAWSVRAGGYTF
J: TRBJ1-2
V: TRBV30

CDR3: CASSPGGRGYNEQFF
J: TRBJ2-1
V: TRBV7-2

CDR3: CSVEQGVWATEAFF
J: TRBJ1-1
V: TRBV29-1

CDR3: CASSSWDTKQGTF
J: TRBJ1-2
V: TRBV6-5

CDR3: CASSLAVGPGELFF
J: TRBJ2-2
V: TRBV7-9

CDR3: CASSGTSGNNEQFF
J: TRBJ2-1
V: TRBV28

CDR3: CASSLGPGQTYEQYF
J: TRBJ2-7
V: TRBV7-2

CDR3: CASRPGDRVQAEAFF
J: TRBJ1-1
V: TRBV28

CDR3: CAISVTGGAYEQYF
J: TRBJ2-7
V: TRBV10-3

CDR3: CASSLGQYNQPQHF
J: TRBJ1-5
V: TRBV7-8

CDR3: CASSSGLAGHNEQFF
J: TRBJ2-1
V: TRBV7-3

CDR3: CASSLAFTDTQYF
J: TRBJ2-3
V: TRBV7-3

CDR3: CASSSGGVNTEAFF
J: TRBJ1-1
V: TRBV18

CDR3: CASSPQNRPGNTIYF
J: TRBJ1-3
V: TRBV18

CDR3: CAWARQLNTEAFF
J: TRBJ1-1
V: TRBV30

CDR3: CASSGQGQGPWSDTQYF
J: TRBJ2-3
V: TRBV10-2

CDR3: CASSLGSRGSFEKLFF
J: TRBJ1-4
V: TRBV5-4

CDR3: CSVAGSLGEKLFF
J: TRBJ1-4
V: TRBV29-1

CDR3: CASSQVGAGAPGAQYF
J: TRBJ2-3
V: TRBV4-2

CDR3: CASSPTRRGLAGLQETQYF
J: TRBJ2-5
V: TRBV7-9

CDR3: CAWSVKLDTQYF
J: TRBJ2-3
V: TRBV30

CDR3: CASRVTGFMNTEAFF
J: TRBJ1-1
V: TRBV11-2

CDR3: CASSLGNIAGGYNEQFF
J: TRBJ2-1
V: TRBV5-1

CDR3: CASTIQGVNYGYTF
J: TRBJ1-2
V: TRBV28

CDR3: CASSEYRDEQYF
J: TRBJ2-7
V: TRBV19

CDR3: CASSRRRGYEQYF
J: TRBJ2-7
V: TRBV5-6

CDR3: CATSKGVQGTEKLFF
J: TRBJ1-4
V: TRBV15

CDR3: CASSPGGSQGYTF
J: TRBJ1-2
V: TRBV18